A selection of T cell receptor beta chains follows, all from one sample in a study of metastatic and nonmetastatic thyroid tumors. With MiXCR, TCRdb reprocessed the PCR reads. The table shows some 30,000 clones, with approximately 11% occurring only once. Sequencing was performed on blood. The receptor set was obtained from a female donor with papillary thyroid cancer or a benign thyroid nodule (not recorded which). Some clones in this sample may be carry-over from other donors' samples. CDR3s include the opening cysteine and the closing phenylalanine or tryptophan. A D gene is named only where the DNA matches it firmly. Clone size is stated in some rows and not others, as once, few, many or a class when expanded.

d_call: TRBD1; clone_size: many; j_call: TRBJ2-5; v_call: TRBV11-2; cdr3_aa: CASSYRGLVETQYF; cdr3_nt: TGTGCCAGCAGCTACAGGGGGCTAGTGGAGACCCAGTACTTC
d_call: .; clone_size: many; j_call: TRBJ2-1; v_call: TRBV2; cdr3_aa: CASGSSWSSYNEQFF; cdr3_nt: TGTGCCAGCGGTTCTAGCTGGAGCTCCTACAATGAGCAGTTCTTC
d_call: .; clone_size: many; j_call: TRBJ2-5; v_call: TRBV3-1; cdr3_aa: CASSQDPTGQETQYF; cdr3_nt: TGTGCCAGCAGCCAAGACCCGACAGGCCAAGAGACCCAGTACTTC
d_call: .; clone_size: many; j_call: TRBJ1-6; v_call: TRBV3-1; cdr3_aa: CASSPAGGDSPLHF; cdr3_nt: TGTGCCAGCAGCCCAGCGGGGGGGGATTCACCCCTCCACTTT
d_call: .; clone_size: many; j_call: TRBJ2-5; v_call: TRBV28; cdr3_aa: CASSPGGEETQYF; cdr3_nt: TGTGCCAGCAGTCCTGGAGGGGAAGAGACCCAGTACTTC
d_call: .; clone_size: .; j_call: TRBJ2-5; v_call: TRBV6-5; cdr3_aa: CASSYSPGVETQYF; cdr3_nt: TGTGCCAGCAGTTACTCTCCCGGGGTAGAGACCCAGTACTTC
d_call: TRBD2; clone_size: many; j_call: TRBJ2-5; v_call: TRBV28; cdr3_aa: CASSFWTSGIGETQYF; cdr3_nt: TGTGCCAGCAGTTTCTGGACTAGCGGGATCGGAGAGACCCAGTACTTC
d_call: .; clone_size: few; j_call: TRBJ2-5; v_call: TRBV12-3/TRBV12-4; cdr3_aa: CASSDSFQETQYF; cdr3_nt: TGTGCCAGCTCGGACAGCTTCCAAGAGACCCAGTACTTC
d_call: TRBD2; clone_size: .; j_call: TRBJ2-3; v_call: TRBV19; cdr3_aa: CASSMRRLAGTIRGDTQYF; cdr3_nt: TGTGCCAGTAGTATGCGGAGGCTAGCGGGCACCATTCGGGGAGATACGCAGTATTTT
d_call: .; clone_size: many; j_call: TRBJ2-3; v_call: TRBV14; cdr3_aa: CASSQLLPPAGTQYF; cdr3_nt: TGTGCCAGCAGCCAGCTCTTGCCCCCAGCAGGCACGCAGTATTTT
d_call: .; clone_size: many; j_call: TRBJ2-7; v_call: TRBV5-5; cdr3_aa: CASSLYGTQLYEQYF; cdr3_nt: TGTGCCAGCAGCTTGTACGGGACCCAACTCTACGAGCAGTACTTC
d_call: .; clone_size: many; j_call: TRBJ2-3; v_call: TRBV6-6; cdr3_aa: CASSYYGKGDTQYF; cdr3_nt: TGTGCCAGCAGTTACTACGGGAAGGGAGATACGCAGTATTTT
d_call: .; clone_size: many; j_call: TRBJ2-4; v_call: TRBV4-3; cdr3_aa: CASSQDERGKNIQYF; cdr3_nt: TGCGCCAGCAGCCAAGATGAGCGTGGCAAAAACATTCAGTACTTC
d_call: .; clone_size: many; j_call: TRBJ1-1; v_call: TRBV20-1; cdr3_aa: CSARATEAFF; cdr3_nt: TGCAGTGCTAGGGCCACTGAAGCTTTCTTT
d_call: .; clone_size: .; j_call: TRBJ2-7; v_call: TRBV5-5; cdr3_aa: CASSFPGAGYEQYF; cdr3_nt: TGTGCCAGCAGCTTCCCAGGGGCGGGTTACGAGCAGTACTTC
d_call: TRBD2; clone_size: .; j_call: TRBJ2-7; v_call: TRBV6-1; cdr3_aa: CASSETYGTSGYEQYF; cdr3_nt: TGTGCCAGCAGTGAGACATATGGGACTAGCGGCTACGAGCAGTACTTC
d_call: .; clone_size: many; j_call: TRBJ2-5; v_call: TRBV29-1; cdr3_aa: CSARVGGGRETQYF; cdr3_nt: TGCAGCGCCCGGGTGGGAGGGGGAAGAGAGACCCAGTACTTC
d_call: .; clone_size: .; j_call: TRBJ2-5; v_call: TRBV7-2; cdr3_aa: CASSLDRETQYF; cdr3_nt: TGTGCCAGCAGCTTAGATAGGGAGACCCAGTACTTC
d_call: .; clone_size: .; j_call: TRBJ2-1; v_call: TRBV20-1; cdr3_aa: CSARDPTRGGTGLYNEQFF; cdr3_nt: TGCAGTGCTAGAGATCCGACTCGGGGGGGGACAGGGCTCTACAATGAGCAGTTCTTC
d_call: .; clone_size: .; j_call: TRBJ1-1; v_call: TRBV27; cdr3_aa: CASSLTGSTEAFF; cdr3_nt: TGTGCCAGCAGTTTAACAGGGTCCACTGAAGCTTTCTTT
d_call: .; clone_size: many; j_call: TRBJ2-1; v_call: TRBV5-6; cdr3_aa: CASSLGQGDEQFF; cdr3_nt: TGTGCCAGCAGCCTGGGACAAGGGGATGAGCAGTTCTTC
d_call: TRBD2; clone_size: many; j_call: TRBJ2-1; v_call: TRBV28; cdr3_aa: CASSYTGTSGYNEQFF; cdr3_nt: TGTGCCAGCAGTTACACCGGGACTAGCGGCTACAATGAGCAGTTCTTC
d_call: TRBD2; clone_size: many; j_call: TRBJ2-5; v_call: TRBV5-1; cdr3_aa: CASSIAGADGTQYF; cdr3_nt: TGCGCCAGCAGCATAGCGGGGGCAGATGGGACCCAGTACTTC
d_call: .; clone_size: many; j_call: TRBJ1-6; v_call: TRBV20-1; cdr3_aa: CSAEGSRLYNSPLHF; cdr3_nt: TGCAGTGCCGAGGGGAGCCGTCTCTATAATTCACCCCTCCACTTT
d_call: .; clone_size: medium-sized; j_call: TRBJ2-7; v_call: TRBV12-3/TRBV12-4; cdr3_aa: CASSPRAIHEQYF; cdr3_nt: TGTGCCAGCAGTCCCCGAGCCATCCACGAGCAGTACTTC
d_call: .; clone_size: many; j_call: TRBJ2-7; v_call: TRBV5-1; cdr3_aa: CASSGERNSYEQYF; cdr3_nt: TGCGCCAGCAGCGGGGAGCGGAACTCCTACGAGCAGTACTTC
d_call: .; clone_size: many; j_call: TRBJ2-3; v_call: TRBV9; cdr3_aa: CASSVSERAVSTDTQYF; cdr3_nt: TGTGCCAGCAGCGTTTCTGAGCGGGCCGTTAGCACAGATACGCAGTATTTT
d_call: TRBD2; clone_size: few; j_call: TRBJ2-1; v_call: TRBV2; cdr3_aa: CASSSSGRAVETYNAQFF; cdr3_nt: TGTGCCAGCAGCTCTAGCGGGAGGGCCGTGGAAACCTACAATGCGCAGTTCTTC
d_call: .; clone_size: .; j_call: TRBJ2-2; v_call: TRBV30; cdr3_aa: CAWSRGDAGELFF; cdr3_nt: TGTGCCTGGAGTAGAGGGGACGCCGGGGAGCTGTTTTTT
d_call: .; clone_size: few; j_call: TRBJ1-2; v_call: TRBV27; cdr3_aa: CASSLDPSYGYTF; cdr3_nt: TGTGCCAGCAGTTTAGACCCCAGCTATGGCTACACCTTC
d_call: TRBD1; clone_size: few; j_call: TRBJ2-7; v_call: TRBV27; cdr3_aa: CASSPEGGQGVFYEQYF; cdr3_nt: TGTGCCAGCAGTCCCGAGGGTGGGCAGGGGGTCTTCTACGAGCAGTACTTC
d_call: TRBD1; clone_size: few; j_call: TRBJ2-7; v_call: TRBV2; cdr3_aa: CASSWDSPYEQYF; cdr3_nt: TGTGCCAGCAGTTGGGACAGCCCCTACGAGCAGTACTTC
d_call: TRBD2; clone_size: medium-sized; j_call: TRBJ2-5; v_call: TRBV2; cdr3_aa: CASSGGAGGGETQYF; cdr3_nt: TGTGCCAGCAGTGGAGGGGCGGGAGGCGGGGAGACCCAGTACTTC
d_call: .; clone_size: many; j_call: TRBJ2-7; v_call: TRBV20-1; cdr3_aa: CSARPPAGEQYF; cdr3_nt: TGCAGTGCTAGACCCCCCGCGGGAGAGCAGTACTTC
d_call: .; clone_size: many; j_call: TRBJ2-3; v_call: TRBV7-8; cdr3_aa: CASSLISGVLTDTQYF; cdr3_nt: TGTGCCAGCAGCTTAATCTCAGGGGTCCTCACAGATACGCAGTATTTT
d_call: TRBD1; clone_size: many; j_call: TRBJ2-5; v_call: TRBV7-3; cdr3_aa: CASSLIPSDRAQETQYF; cdr3_nt: TGTGCCAGCAGCTTGATCCCCTCGGACAGGGCTCAAGAGACCCAGTACTTC
d_call: TRBD1; clone_size: many; j_call: TRBJ1-1; v_call: TRBV6-1; cdr3_aa: CASSLTGGADTEAFF; cdr3_nt: TGTGCCAGCAGCCTGACAGGGGGCGCCGACACTGAAGCCTTCTTT
d_call: TRBD2; clone_size: many; j_call: TRBJ2-3; v_call: TRBV6-2/TRBV6-3; cdr3_aa: CAAKASGSTDTQYF; cdr3_nt: TGTGCCGCCAAAGCTAGCGGGAGCACAGATACGCAGTATTTT
d_call: .; clone_size: many; j_call: TRBJ2-5; v_call: TRBV27; cdr3_aa: CASSLFGTPQETQYF; cdr3_nt: TGTGCCAGCAGTTTATTTGGGACCCCCCAAGAGACCCAGTACTTC
d_call: TRBD1; clone_size: many; j_call: TRBJ2-1; v_call: TRBV20-1; cdr3_aa: CSARHPGQDYNEQFF; cdr3_nt: TGCAGTGCTAGACACCCGGGACAGGACTACAATGAGCAGTTCTTC
d_call: TRBD1; clone_size: few; j_call: TRBJ1-6; v_call: TRBV28; cdr3_aa: CASSPLGQGSSPLHF; cdr3_nt: TGTGCCAGCAGTCCCCTGGGACAGGGGTCGTCACCCCTCCACTTT
d_call: TRBD2; clone_size: many; j_call: TRBJ2-1; v_call: TRBV11-3; cdr3_aa: CASSYSGLYNEQFF; cdr3_nt: TGTGCCAGCAGCTATAGCGGGCTGTACAATGAGCAGTTCTTC
d_call: .; clone_size: many; j_call: TRBJ1-4; v_call: TRBV2; cdr3_aa: CASSEKLYGTPLGKLFF; cdr3_nt: TGTGCCAGCAGTGAAAAACTGTACGGGACACCTCTCGGAAAACTGTTTTTT
d_call: TRBD2; clone_size: .; j_call: TRBJ2-1; v_call: TRBV24-1; cdr3_aa: CATSDPGLARNEQFF; cdr3_nt: TGTGCCACCAGTGACCCAGGACTAGCGAGGAATGAGCAGTTCTTC
d_call: TRBD1; clone_size: .; j_call: TRBJ2-1; v_call: TRBV28; cdr3_aa: CASSYHRGPVAAQFF; cdr3_nt: TGTGCCAGCAGTTACCACAGGGGGCCCGTAGCGGCGCAGTTCTTC
d_call: TRBD2; clone_size: .; j_call: TRBJ2-2; v_call: TRBV12-3/TRBV12-4; cdr3_aa: CASSFRFSGRAGETGELFF; cdr3_nt: TGTGCCAGCAGTTTCAGATTTAGCGGGAGGGCCGGAGAGACCGGGGAGCTGTTTTTT
d_call: .; clone_size: many; j_call: TRBJ2-3; v_call: TRBV5-4; cdr3_aa: CASGVGGSTDTQYF; cdr3_nt: TGTGCCAGCGGAGTGGGAGGAAGCACAGATACGCAGTATTTT
d_call: .; clone_size: few; j_call: TRBJ2-3; v_call: TRBV18; cdr3_aa: CASSPPSTDTQYF; cdr3_nt: TGTGCCAGCTCACCACCTTCGACAGATACGCAGTATTTT
d_call: .; clone_size: many; j_call: TRBJ2-1; v_call: TRBV6-2/TRBV6-3; cdr3_aa: CASSISVVGNEQFF; cdr3_nt: TGTGCCAGCAGTATTTCAGTGGTAGGAAATGAGCAGTTCTTC
d_call: .; clone_size: many; j_call: TRBJ2-5; v_call: TRBV11-2; cdr3_aa: CASSFLYVSQETQYF; cdr3_nt: TGTGCCAGCAGCTTTCTCTACGTAAGCCAGGAGACCCAGTACTTC
d_call: .; clone_size: many; j_call: TRBJ1-1; v_call: TRBV6-5; cdr3_aa: CASSYSGLKTEAFF; cdr3_nt: TGTGCCAGCAGTTACTCCGGACTAAAGACTGAAGCTTTCTTT
d_call: .; clone_size: .; j_call: TRBJ2-7; v_call: TRBV27; cdr3_aa: CASSFLPHYEQYF; cdr3_nt: TGTGCCAGCAGTTTTCTACCACACTACGAGCAGTACTTC
d_call: .; clone_size: .; j_call: TRBJ1-2; v_call: TRBV6-2/TRBV6-3; cdr3_aa: CASSYWDNNYGYTF; cdr3_nt: TGTGCCAGCAGTTACTGGGACAATAACTATGGCTACACCTTC
d_call: TRBD2; clone_size: many; j_call: TRBJ2-6; v_call: TRBV7-3; cdr3_aa: CASSRLAGDSGANVLTF; cdr3_nt: TGTGCCAGCAGCCGACTAGCGGGCGACTCTGGGGCCAACGTCCTGACTTTC
d_call: TRBD1; clone_size: many; j_call: TRBJ2-5; v_call: TRBV20-1; cdr3_aa: CSASGGQGVFYGGPETQYF; cdr3_nt: TGCAGTGCTAGCGGGGGACAGGGGGTATTTTATGGAGGGCCGGAGACCCAGTACTTC
d_call: .; clone_size: once; j_call: TRBJ1-1; v_call: TRBV7-9; cdr3_aa: CASSLVRISKWFF; cdr3_nt: TGTGCCAGCAGCTTAGTTCGGATAAGCAAGTGGTTCTTT
d_call: .; clone_size: once; j_call: TRBJ2-1; v_call: TRBV5-8; cdr3_aa: CASSPYTGAVYGEQFF; cdr3_nt: TGTGCCAGCAGTCCTTACACTGGGGCGGTCTACGGTGAGCAGTTCTTC
d_call: .; clone_size: medium-sized; j_call: TRBJ1-6; v_call: TRBV6-1; cdr3_aa: CASLTRQSSYNSPLHF; cdr3_nt: TGTGCCAGCCTCACCCGACAGAGCTCCTATAATTCACCCCTCCACTTT